Listed here are 21 T cell receptor beta chains from one sample, sequenced in a study of vaccination and CD4 T cells after COVID-19 (dated by TCRdb to the early 2020s). The sample's treatment or condition label, in plain terms: approximately 10-day PBMC culture with coronavirus spike peptide pools or control peptides (ViraFEST assay). Their cognate antigens are unknown. The library was produced with PCR. The data were produced on an Illumina iSeq 100. At the Johns Hopkins FTIC core, DNA from the cultured CD4+ T cells underwent TCR sequencing with the Oncomine TCR Beta short-read assay. TCRdb took the public reads, trimmed them with fastp at Q25, ran MiXCR for clone calling and kept in-frame beta chains. Merged by CDR3 protein, the rows form single entries marked with the most common genes and DNA. The sample includes roughly 12,000 distinct CDR3 sequences, with about 61% observed a single time. The top ten clones comprise 7% to 7.5% of the sample.

This material consisted of CD4+ T cells from blood, cultured in vitro, taken before SARS-CoV-2 vaccination. All receptors come from a human donor who had recovered from COVID-19.

The rearrangement uses TRBV2 and TRBJ2-2; no reliable D call. Trimming removed 1 base at V and 0 bases at J, with 15 bases between. The CDR3 length is 18 residues. Per the germline V gene, CDR1 is SNHLY and CDR2 is FYNNEI. The CDR3 is CASSEGSYTLSNTGELFF. CDR3 DNA sequence: TGTGCCAGCAGTGAAGGCTCCTACACATTGTCGAACACCGGGGAGCTGTTTTTT. Drawing the rest from reference TRBV2 and TRBJ2-2, the complete variable domain is EPEVTQTPSHQVTQMGQEVILRCVPISNHLYFYWYRQILGQKVEFLVSFYNNEISEKSEIFDDQFSVERPDGSNFTLKIRSTKLEDSAMYFCASSEGSYTLSNTGELFFGEGSRLTVL.

This chain uses TRBV2 with TRBJ2-5; D is unclear. Trimming cost V 0 bases and J 5 bases, with 7 bases left between them. CDR3 length equals 13 residues. Germline CDR1 SNHLY, CDR2 FYNNEI. The CDR3, as DNA: TGTGCCAGCAGTGAAGCGGAGACGGAGACCCAGTACTTC. Amino acid sequence: CASSEAETETQYF.

The sample holds a few counts of this clonotype. The rearrangement links TRBV6-1 to TRBJ1-1; D ambiguous. V was pared by 4 bases and J by 4 bases, with 13 bases between. The CDR3 runs to 14 residues. Germline-derived CDR1 and CDR2 are MNHNS and SASEGT. This chain's CDR3 is CASSAEGLSTEAFF. The CDR3 DNA is TGTGCCAGCAGTGCAGAGGGTCTGAGCACTGAAGCTTTCTTT.

The chain is built from TRBV20-1 and TRBJ2-3; D may be TRBD1 (6 bases). The length of the CDR3 is 14 residues. The germline V and J ends were trimmed by 3 bases and 3 bases, with 13 bases remaining between them. Germline CDR1 DFQATT, CDR2 SNEGSKA (reference sequence). The CDR3, as DNA: TGCAGTGCTAGGGACAGTTCAGGGACAGATACGCAGTATTTT. It codes for CSARDSSGTDTQYF.

The chain links TRBV6-1 to TRBJ2-4; 7 nucleotides line up with TRBD1. The CDR3 is made up of 13 amino acids. Trimming took 8 bases from V and 3 from J; bases not matched to a gene: 4. Per germline, CDR1 MNHNS and CDR2 SASEGT. The DNA of the CDR3 is TGTGCCAGCGCTCGGGACAGCAAAAACATTCAGTACTTC. It is translated as CASARDSKNIQYF.

This clonotype has a handful of counts. J is TRBJ1-5 and V is TRBV19, with a tentative D call TRBD1 (5 bases). The CDR3 is made up of 14 amino acids. Germline V gene sequence: CDR1 LNHDA, CDR2 SQIVND (reference sequence). V was clipped by 7 bases and J by 3 bases, with 13 bases between them. The CDR3 nucleotides are TGTGCCAGTAAGGGGTTGGGGGACAATCAGCCCCAGCATTTT. It is translated as CASKGLGDNQPQHF.

V is TRBV20-1 and J is TRBJ1-1, with TRBD1 matching over 8 bases. Looked up from germline, CDR1 is DFQATT and CDR2 is SNEGSKA (reference sequence). This CDR3 is built from 14 residues. J was trimmed by 0 bases and V by 5 bases; bases with no gene match: 5. The DNA of the CDR3 is TGCAGTGCTTTGGCAGGGGGCATGAACACTGAAGCTTTCTTT. This translates into CSALAGGMNTEAFF.

This sequence joins TRBV6-1 and TRBJ1-1; the D is unclear. Trimming took 11 bases from V and 0 from J, leaving 25 bases between them. CDR1 and CDR2 from the germline V gene are MNHNS and SASEGT. This CDR3 region has 17 residues. CDR3 DNA sequence: TGTGCCCTCTCACCCGATGGACGAGGGCGTCTGAACACTGAAGCTTTCTTT. This encodes CALSPDGRGRLNTEAFF.

CDR3 amino acids: CASSPMGGNQPQHF. CDR3 DNA: TGTGCCAGCTCACCAATGGGGGGCAATCAGCCCCAGCATTTT. The chain is built from TRBV18 and TRBJ1-5; D might be TRBD1 (5 bases). Between the trimmed V and J ends, which lost 2 bases and 2 bases, there was a span of 7 bases. This CDR3 region has 14 residues. CDR1 and CDR2 (germline): KGHSH, LQKENI.

This sequence joins TRBV5-6 and TRBJ1-2; D may be TRBD1 (5 bases). Trimming pared 0 bases from V and 3 bases from J, leaving 9 bases between. Germline V gene data show CDR1 as SGHDT and CDR2 as YYEEEE. This CDR3 region has 14 residues. The chain's CDR3 is CASSLAAGHYGYTF. The CDR3 DNA reads TGTGCCAGCAGCTTGGCTGCAGGGCACTATGGCTACACCTTC.

J is TRBJ2-3 and V is TRBV7-2, with 14 positions matching TRBD2. After removal of 5 bases from V and 4 bases from J, the junction contained 5 bases not matched to a gene. Germline CDR1 SGHTA, CDR2 FQGNSA. The CDR3 totals 16 residues. Here the CDR3 reads CASSRGTSGSPDTQYF. The CDR3 coding sequence is TGTGCCAGCAGCCGCGGGACTAGCGGGAGCCCAGATACGCAGTATTTT.

This clonotype has more than one count but fewer than ten. The gene calls are TRBV11-2 and TRBJ1-2, with 9 positions matching TRBD1. The CDR3 is 13 residues long. The germline V gene encodes CDR1 SGHAT and CDR2 FQNNGV. With V trimmed by 5 bases and J by 4 bases, 2 bases remained unmatched. The CDR3 is CASSEGQGYGYTF. Here the CDR3 DNA reads TGTGCCAGCAGCGAGGGACAGGGCTATGGCTACACCTTC.

CDR3 loop: CAISTGTNTNTEAFF. The CDR3 DNA follows: TGTGCCATCAGTACCGGGACAAATACGAACACTGAAGCTTTCTTT. The chain combines TRBV10-3 with TRBJ1-1; maybe TRBD1 (6 bases). The germline V and J ends were trimmed by 5 bases and 1 base, with 14 bases remaining between them. The CDR3 contains 15 residues. CDR1 and CDR2 from the germline V gene are ENHRY and SYGVKD.

The chain employs TRBV25-1 and TRBJ2-7, with TRBD2 matching over 13 bases. This CDR3 is 20 amino acids long. Looked up from germline, CDR1 is MGHDK and CDR2 is SYGVNS. J was trimmed by 2 bases and V by 1 base; bases with no gene match: 14. In DNA, the CDR3 is TGTGCCAGCAGTGAATGGGGCCAAGGAGGACTAGCGGGAGTTACCTACGAGCAGTACTTC. Protein: CASSEWGQGGLAGVTYEQYF.

This rearrangement joins TRBV19 to TRBJ1-2; 8 positions agree with TRBD1. Germline V gene sequence: CDR1 LNHDA, CDR2 SQIVND (reference sequence). J was trimmed by 7 bases and V by 6 bases; bases with no gene match: 13. The CDR3 length is 15 residues. The CDR3 spells CASSRGRLGVTGYTF. CDR3 coding DNA: TGTGCCAGTAGCAGGGGGCGCCTCGGGGTTACTGGCTACACCTTC.

This clonotype was found a few times. The rearrangement joins TRBV20-1 to TRBJ1-2, with a possible D match to TRBD1 (6 bases). The CDR3 spans 14 residues. The V gene lost 0 bases and the J gene lost 3 bases, with 11 bases spanning the gap. Germline lookup yields CDR1 DFQATT and CDR2 SNEGSKA (reference sequence). This CDR3 reads CSAREVPGDYGYTF. In DNA, the CDR3 is TGCAGTGCTAGAGAGGTGCCAGGGGACTATGGCTACACCTTC.

This rearrangement joins TRBV20-1 to TRBJ2-7, with 10 bases that match TRBD2. V shed 3 bases, J shed 2 bases, and the junction held 7 bases outside the gene matches. The CDR3 contains 15 residues. Germline CDR1 and CDR2: DFQATT and SNEGSKA (reference sequence). CDR3 region: CSASAGLAVTYEQYF. Written as DNA, the CDR3 is TGCAGTGCTAGCGCCGGACTAGCGGTTACCTACGAGCAGTACTTC.

This clonotype was observed a handful of times. V is TRBV18 and J is TRBJ2-5; D gene uncertain. Germline assignment: CDR1 KGHSH and CDR2 LQKENI. This CDR3 is 13 amino acids long. The V and J ends lost 6 bases and 2 bases respectively, with 10 bases between them. In nucleotides, the CDR3 is TGTGCCAGCTCCCCGGCTTTACAAGAGACCCAGTACTTC. Its translation is CASSPALQETQYF.

J is TRBJ2-7 and V is TRBV6-1; TRBD2 is a possible D gene (5 bases). The length of the CDR3 is 12 residues. CDR1 and CDR2 (germline): MNHNS, SASEGT. V was pared by 6 bases and J by 6 bases, with 12 bases between. DNA for the CDR3: TGTGCCAGCAGCAAACTAGAATCCGAGCAGTACTTC. It translates to CASSKLESEQYF.

For the CDR3, the DNA is TGCAGTGCTAAGCGACGGGCGTATGTCTATGGCTACACCTTC. Amino acid sequence: CSAKRRAYVYGYTF. The chain recombines TRBV20-1 with TRBJ1-2; D is undetermined. The CDR3 is 14 amino acids. CDR1 and CDR2 (germline): DFQATT, SNEGSKA (reference sequence). Trimming removed 4 bases from V and 4 bases from J, with 16 bases in between.

This clonotype was found once. The V and J genes are TRBV7-9 and TRBJ1-2, with D possibly TRBD1 on 5 matching bases. CDR1 SEHNR and CDR2 FQNEAQ come from the germline V gene (reference sequence). The CDR3 is 14 residues long. V was clipped by 5 bases and J by 6 bases, with 16 bases between them. The CDR3 region is CASSRGGGNNGYTF. DNA for the CDR3: TGTGCCAGCAGCCGAGGCGGGGGAAATAATGGCTACACCTTC.